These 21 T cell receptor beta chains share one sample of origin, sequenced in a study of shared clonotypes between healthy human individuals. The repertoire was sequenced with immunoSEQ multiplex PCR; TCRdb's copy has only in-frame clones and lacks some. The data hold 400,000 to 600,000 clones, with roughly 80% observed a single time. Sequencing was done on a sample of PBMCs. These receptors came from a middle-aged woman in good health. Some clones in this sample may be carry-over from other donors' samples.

For the CDR3, the DNA is TGTGCCAGCAGCTTATCGGCGCTAGCGGGAGAAGGAGAGCAGTTCTTC. It specifies CASSLSALAGEGEQFF. The chain joins TRBV11-2 to TRBJ2-1; 10 bases are shared with TRBD2. In germline, CDR1 is SGHAT, CDR2 FQNNGV. This CDR3 has 16 residues. V gave up 2 bases and J gave up 10 bases; unmatched junction bases: 11.

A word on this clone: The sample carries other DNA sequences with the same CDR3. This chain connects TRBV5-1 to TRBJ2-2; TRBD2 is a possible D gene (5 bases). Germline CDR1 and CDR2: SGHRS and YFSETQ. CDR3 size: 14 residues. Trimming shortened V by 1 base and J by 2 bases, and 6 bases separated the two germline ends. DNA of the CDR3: TGCGCCAGCAGCTTGAGCGGTAACACCGGGGAGCTGTTTTTT. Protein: CASSLSGNTGELFF. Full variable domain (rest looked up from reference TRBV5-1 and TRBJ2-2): KAGVTQTPRYLIKTRGQQVTLSCSPISGHRSVSWYQQTPGQGLQFLFEYFSETQRNKGNFPGRFSGRQFSNSRSEMNVSTLELGDSALYLCASSLSGNTGELFFGEGSRLTVL.

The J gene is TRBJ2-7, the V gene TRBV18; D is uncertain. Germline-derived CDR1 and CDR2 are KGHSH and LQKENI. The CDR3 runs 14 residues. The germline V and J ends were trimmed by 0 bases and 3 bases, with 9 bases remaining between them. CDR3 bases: TGTGCCAGCTCACCACCAGAAACGATCTACGAGCAGTACTTC. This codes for CASSPPETIYEQYF.

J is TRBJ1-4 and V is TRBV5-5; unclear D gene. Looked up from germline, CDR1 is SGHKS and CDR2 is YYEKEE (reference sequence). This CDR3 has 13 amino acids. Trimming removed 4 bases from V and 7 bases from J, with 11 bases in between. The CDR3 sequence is CASSEAAPEKLFF. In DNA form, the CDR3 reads TGTGCCAGCAGCGAGGCGGCTCCTGAAAAACTGTTTTTT. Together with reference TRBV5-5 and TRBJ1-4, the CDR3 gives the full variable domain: DAGVTQSPTHLIKTRGQQVTLRCSPISGHKSVSWYQQVLGQGPQFIFQYYEKEERGRGNFPDRFSARQFPNYSSELNVNALLLGDSALYLCASSEAAPEKLFFGSGTQLSVL.

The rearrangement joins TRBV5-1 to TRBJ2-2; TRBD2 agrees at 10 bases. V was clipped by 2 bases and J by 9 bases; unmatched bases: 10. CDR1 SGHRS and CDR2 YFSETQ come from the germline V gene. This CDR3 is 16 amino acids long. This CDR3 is CASSFSPSGSFRELFF. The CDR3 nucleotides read TGCGCCAGCAGCTTTTCCCCTAGCGGGAGTTTCCGGGAGCTGTTTTTT.

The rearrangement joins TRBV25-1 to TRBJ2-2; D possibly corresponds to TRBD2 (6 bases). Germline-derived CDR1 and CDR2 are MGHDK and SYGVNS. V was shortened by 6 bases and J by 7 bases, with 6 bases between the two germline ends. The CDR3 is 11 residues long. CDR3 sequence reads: CASRGGGELFF. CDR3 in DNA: TGTGCCAGCAGGGGAGGCGGGGAGCTGTTTTTT.

In DNA form, the CDR3 reads TGTGCCATCAGTGAGCGTCAACCTAGCACAGATACGCAGTATTTT. It yields the protein CAISERQPSTDTQYF. The genes are TRBV10-3 and TRBJ2-3; D uncertain. The CDR3 has 15 amino acids. The germline V gene has CDR1 ENHRY and CDR2 SYGVKD. V was shortened by 2 bases and J by 0 bases, with 9 bases between the two germline ends.

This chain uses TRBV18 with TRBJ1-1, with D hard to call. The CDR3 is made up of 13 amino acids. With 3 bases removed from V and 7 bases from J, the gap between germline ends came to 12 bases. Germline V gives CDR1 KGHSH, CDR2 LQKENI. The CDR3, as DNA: TGTGCCAGCTCACCCCCGGGCAGTCATGAAGCTTTCTTT. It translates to CASSPPGSHEAFF. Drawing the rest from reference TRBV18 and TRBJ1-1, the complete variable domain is NAGVMQNPRHLVRRRGQEARLRCSPMKGHSHVYWYRQLPEEGLKFMVYLQKENIIDESGMPKERFSAEFPKEGPSILRIQQVVRGDSAAYFCASSPPGSHEAFFGQGTRLTVV.

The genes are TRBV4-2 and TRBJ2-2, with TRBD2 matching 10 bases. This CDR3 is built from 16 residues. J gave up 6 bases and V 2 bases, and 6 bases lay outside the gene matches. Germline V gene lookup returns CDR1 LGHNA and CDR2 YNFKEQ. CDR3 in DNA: TGTGCCAGCAGCCAAACCCTAGCGGGAGCGGCCGGGGAGCTGTTTTTT. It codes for CASSQTLAGAAGELFF.

The CDR3 spells CASSLEGGETQYF. CDR3 coding DNA: TGTGCCAGCAGCTTAGAGGGCGGAGAGACCCAGTACTTC. This chain joins TRBV7-7 and TRBJ2-5; no reliable D call. The CDR3 consists of 13 residues. Deletions cut 1 base from V and 4 bases from J, with 7 bases between. Germline V gives CDR1 SSHAT, CDR2 FNYEAQ (reference sequence).

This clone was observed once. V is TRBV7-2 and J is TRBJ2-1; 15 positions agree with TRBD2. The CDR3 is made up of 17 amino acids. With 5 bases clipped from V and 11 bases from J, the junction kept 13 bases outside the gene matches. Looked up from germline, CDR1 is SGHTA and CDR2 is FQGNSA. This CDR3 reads CASSNVGLAGGRRKQFF. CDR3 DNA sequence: TGTGCCAGCAGCAACGTGGGACTAGCGGGAGGCCGCCGGAAGCAGTTCTTC.

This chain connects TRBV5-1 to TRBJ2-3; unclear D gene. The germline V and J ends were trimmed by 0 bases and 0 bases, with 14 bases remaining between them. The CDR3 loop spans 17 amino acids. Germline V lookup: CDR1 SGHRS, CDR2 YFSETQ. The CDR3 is CASSLGHGETSTDTQYF. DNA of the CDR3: TGCGCCAGCAGCTTGGGACACGGAGAGACTAGCACAGATACGCAGTATTTT. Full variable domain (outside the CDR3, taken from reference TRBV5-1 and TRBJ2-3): KAGVTQTPRYLIKTRGQQVTLSCSPISGHRSVSWYQQTPGQGLQFLFEYFSETQRNKGNFPGRFSGRQFSNSRSEMNVSTLELGDSALYLCASSLGHGETSTDTQYFGPGTRLTVL.

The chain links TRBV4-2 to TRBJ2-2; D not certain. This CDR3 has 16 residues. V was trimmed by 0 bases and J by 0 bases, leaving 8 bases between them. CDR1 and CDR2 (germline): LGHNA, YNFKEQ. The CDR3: CASSQDPLPNTGELFF. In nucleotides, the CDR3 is TGTGCCAGCAGCCAAGATCCCCTGCCGAACACCGGGGAGCTGTTTTTT.

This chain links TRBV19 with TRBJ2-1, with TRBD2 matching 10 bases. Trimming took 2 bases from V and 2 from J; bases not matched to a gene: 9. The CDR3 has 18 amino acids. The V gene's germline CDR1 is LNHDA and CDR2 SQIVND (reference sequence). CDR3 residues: CASSIQASGSGTYNEQFF. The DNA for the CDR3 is TGTGCCAGTAGTATACAGGCTAGCGGGAGTGGTACCTACAATGAGCAGTTCTTC.

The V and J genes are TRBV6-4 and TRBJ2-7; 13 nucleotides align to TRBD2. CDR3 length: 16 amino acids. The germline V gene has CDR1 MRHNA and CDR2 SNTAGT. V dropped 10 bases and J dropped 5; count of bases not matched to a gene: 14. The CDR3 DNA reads TGTGCCAAAAAGGGTACTAGCGGGAGGGCCCGGGACGAGCAGTACTTC. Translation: CAKKGTSGRARDEQYF.

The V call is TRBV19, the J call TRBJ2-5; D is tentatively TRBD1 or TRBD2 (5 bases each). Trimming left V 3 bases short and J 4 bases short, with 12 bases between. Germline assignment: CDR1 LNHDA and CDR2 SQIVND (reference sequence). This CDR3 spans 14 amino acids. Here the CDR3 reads CASSIAQRGETQYF. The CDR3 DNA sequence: TGTGCCAGTAGTATTGCCCAGAGGGGAGAGACCCAGTACTTC. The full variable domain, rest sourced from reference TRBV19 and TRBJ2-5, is DGGITQSPKYLFRKEGQNVTLSCEQNLNHDAMYWYRQDPGQGLRLIYYSQIVNDFQKGDIAEGYSVSREKKESFPLTVTSAQKNPTAFYLCASSIAQRGETQYFGPGTRLLVL.

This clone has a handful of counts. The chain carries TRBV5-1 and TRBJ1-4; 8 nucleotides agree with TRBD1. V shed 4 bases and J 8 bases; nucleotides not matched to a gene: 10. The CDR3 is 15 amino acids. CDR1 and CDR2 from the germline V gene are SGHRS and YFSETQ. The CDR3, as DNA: TGCGCCAGCAGCCCGGGACAGGTGGGAAGGGAAAAACTGTTTTTT. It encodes CASSPGQVGREKLFF.

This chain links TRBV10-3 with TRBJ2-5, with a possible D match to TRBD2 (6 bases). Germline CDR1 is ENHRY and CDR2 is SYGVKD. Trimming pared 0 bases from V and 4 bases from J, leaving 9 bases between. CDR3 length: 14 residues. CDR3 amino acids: CAISESWGGETQYF. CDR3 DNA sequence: TGTGCCATCAGTGAGTCGTGGGGAGGAGAGACCCAGTACTTC.

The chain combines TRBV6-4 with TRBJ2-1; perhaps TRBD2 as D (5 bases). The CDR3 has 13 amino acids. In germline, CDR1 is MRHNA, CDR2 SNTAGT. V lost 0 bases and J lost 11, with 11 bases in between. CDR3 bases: TGTGCCAGCAGTGACTCGGAGGCAGGTCAGCAGTTCTTC. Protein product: CASSDSEAGQQFF.

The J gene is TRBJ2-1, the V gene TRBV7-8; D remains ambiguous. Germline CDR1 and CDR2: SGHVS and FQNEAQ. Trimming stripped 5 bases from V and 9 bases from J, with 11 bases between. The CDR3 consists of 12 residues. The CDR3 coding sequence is TGTGCCAGCAGCCGTACCTCAGTTGAGCAGTTCTTC. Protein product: CASSRTSVEQFF.

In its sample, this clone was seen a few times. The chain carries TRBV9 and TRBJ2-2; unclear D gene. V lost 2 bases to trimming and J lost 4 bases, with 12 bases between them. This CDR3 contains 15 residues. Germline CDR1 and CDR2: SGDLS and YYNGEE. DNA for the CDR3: TGTGCCAGCAGCGTTGGGGTTGTAAGCACCGGGGAGCTGTTTTTT. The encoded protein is CASSVGVVSTGELFF.